This is a list of T cell receptor beta chains from one sample in a study of cytomegalovirus exposure and HLA in healthy donors. Measured with immunoSEQ multiplex PCR; TCRdb has only the in-frame clones, and not every one. The sample contains about 190,000 clones, around 83% of which appear only once. Specimen: PBMCs. These TCRs come from a man aged 50 to 59 in good health and CMV-seronegative. The CDR3 runs from the conserved cysteine through the conserved F or W. The D gene is left open where the match is weak. The size entry is marked missing in some rows and otherwise reads once, few, many or a size class.

CASSYPKTGVPEAFF,TGTGCCAGCAGTTACCCGAAGACAGGGGTCCCTGAAGCTTTCTTT,TRBJ1-1,TRBV6-6,TRBD1,few
CASSQDPGVRNEQFF,TGTGCCAGCAGCCAAGATCCGGGAGTAAGGAATGAGCAGTTCTTC,TRBJ2-1,TRBV4-2,-,-
CASSLNSGRVAETQYF,TGCGCCAGCAGCTTGAATAGCGGGAGGGTTGCAGAGACCCAGTACTTC,TRBJ2-5,TRBV5-1,TRBD2,-
CASGLVLSRAFF,TGTGCTAGTGGTTTGGTACTTTCCCGAGCTTTCTTT,TRBJ1-1,TRBV12-5,-,-
CSSSRTSPTGGNQPQHF,TGTTCCAGCAGCCGCACCTCCCCCACAGGGGGGAATCAGCCCCAGCATTTT,TRBJ1-5,TRBV7-9,TRBD1,-
CASSTSKGAVETQYF,TGCGCCAGCAGCACCTCTAAGGGGGCCGTGGAGACCCAGTACTTC,TRBJ2-5,TRBV5-1,TRBD1,-
CASSSGTYPNTGELFF,TGTGCCAGCAGTTCCGGGACATACCCGAACACCGGGGAGCTGTTTTTT,TRBJ2-2,TRBV28,-,few
CASSQDSRGGNTQYF,TGTGCCAGCAGCCAAGATTCGCGGGGAGGAAATACGCAGTATTTT,TRBJ2-3,TRBV4-2,-,once
CASSPGRATYEQYF,TGTGCCAGCTCACCAGGGCGGGCCACCTACGAGCAGTACTTC,TRBJ2-7,TRBV18,-,-
CASTPRTNTGELFF,TGTGCCAGCACCCCTCGGACTAACACCGGGGAGCTGTTTTTT,TRBJ2-2,TRBV27,-,-
CASGGADSNQPQHF,TGTGCCAGCGGAGGGGCAGACAGCAATCAGCCCCAGCATTTT,TRBJ1-5,TRBV9,-,-
CASSLLGGFKNIQYF,TGCGCCAGCAGCCTGCTCGGCGGCTTCAAAAACATTCAGTACTTC,TRBJ2-4,TRBV4-1,-,-
CASSEGTGLNSPLHF,TGTGCCAGCAGCGAAGGGACAGGGCTCAATTCACCCCTCCACTTT,TRBJ1-6,TRBV2,TRBD1,-
CASSEQGRSEAFF,TGTGCCAGCAGCGAGCAGGGTCGGTCTGAAGCTTTCTTT,TRBJ1-1,TRBV7-9,-,few
CASSLLRRDGETQYF,TGCGCCAGCAGCTTGTTACGGCGGGACGGGGAGACCCAGTACTTC,TRBJ2-5,TRBV5-1,-,-
CASSLGQEGGYTF,TGTGCCAGCAGCTTGGGACAAGAAGGCGGCTACACCTTC,TRBJ1-2,TRBV7-2,-,-
CASSVTGSGTEAFF,TGTGCCAGCAGTGTTACAGGGTCAGGCACTGAAGCTTTCTTT,TRBJ1-1,TRBV2,-,-
CASSPFGVGLSYEQYF,TGTGCCAGCAGCCCTTTCGGGGTAGGCCTCTCCTACGAGCAGTACTTC,TRBJ2-7,TRBV7-6,-,-
CSVEEARSRAKNIQYF,TGCAGCGTTGAAGAAGCCAGATCCAGGGCCAAAAACATTCAGTACTTC,TRBJ2-4,TRBV29-1,-,-
CASSTRTGSDTQYF,TGTGCCAGCAGTACCCGGACAGGATCGGATACGCAGTATTTT,TRBJ2-3,TRBV28,TRBD1,-
CASSDQGQGDQPQHF,TGTGCCAGCAGCGATCAGGGACAGGGAGATCAGCCCCAGCATTTT,TRBJ1-5,TRBV5-6,TRBD1,-
CASSSARYGYTF,TGTGCCAGCAGCTCCGCTCGGTATGGCTACACCTTC,TRBJ1-2,TRBV7-2,-,-
CASSHSGETYEQYF,TGCGCCAGCAGCCATAGCGGTGAGACCTACGAGCAGTACTTC,TRBJ2-7,TRBV4-3,-,-
CASSPQGGLGNTIYF,TGTGCCAGCAGCCCGCAGGGCGGATTGGGAAACACCATATATTTT,TRBJ1-3,TRBV7-3,-,-
CASSLAGGGNQPQHF,TGTGCCAGCAGCTTGGCGGGGGGCGGCAATCAGCCCCAGCATTTT,TRBJ1-5,TRBV5-5,-,-